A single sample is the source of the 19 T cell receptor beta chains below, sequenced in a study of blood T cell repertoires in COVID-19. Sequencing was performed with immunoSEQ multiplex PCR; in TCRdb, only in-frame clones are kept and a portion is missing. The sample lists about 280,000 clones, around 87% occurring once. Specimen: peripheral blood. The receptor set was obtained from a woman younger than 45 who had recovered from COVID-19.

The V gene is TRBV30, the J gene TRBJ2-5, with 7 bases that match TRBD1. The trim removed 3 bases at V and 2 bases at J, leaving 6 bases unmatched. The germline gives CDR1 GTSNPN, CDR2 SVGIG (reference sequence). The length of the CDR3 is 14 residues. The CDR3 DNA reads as TGTGCCTGGAGCAACAGGGGATGGCAAGAGACCCAGTACTTC. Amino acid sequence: CAWSNRGWQETQYF.

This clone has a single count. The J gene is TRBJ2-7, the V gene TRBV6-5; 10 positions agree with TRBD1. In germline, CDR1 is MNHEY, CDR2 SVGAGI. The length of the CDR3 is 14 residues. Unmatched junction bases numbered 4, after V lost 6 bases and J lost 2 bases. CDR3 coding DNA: TGTGCCAGCAGGTCGACAGGGGGCGCCTACGAGCAGTACTTC. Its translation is CASRSTGGAYEQYF.

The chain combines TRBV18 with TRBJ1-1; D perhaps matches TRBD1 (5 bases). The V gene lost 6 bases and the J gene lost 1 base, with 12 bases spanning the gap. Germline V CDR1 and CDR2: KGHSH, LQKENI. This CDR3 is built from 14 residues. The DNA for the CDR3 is TGTGCCAGCTCTCCCAGGGCCGAGAACACTGAAGCTTTCTTT. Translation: CASSPRAENTEAFF.

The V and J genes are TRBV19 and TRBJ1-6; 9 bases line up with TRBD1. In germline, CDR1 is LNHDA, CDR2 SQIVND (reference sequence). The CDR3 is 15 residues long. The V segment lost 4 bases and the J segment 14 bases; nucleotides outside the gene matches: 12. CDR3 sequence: CASSNRGQGLTTLHF. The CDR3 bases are TGTGCCAGTAGTAATCGGGGACAGGGTTTAACGACCCTCCACTTT.

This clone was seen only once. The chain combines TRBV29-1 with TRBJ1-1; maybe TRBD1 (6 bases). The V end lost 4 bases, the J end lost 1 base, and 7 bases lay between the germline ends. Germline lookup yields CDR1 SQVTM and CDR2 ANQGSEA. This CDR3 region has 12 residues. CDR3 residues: CSVAGQNTEAFF. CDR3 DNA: TGCAGCGTTGCGGGACAGAACACTGAAGCTTTCTTT.

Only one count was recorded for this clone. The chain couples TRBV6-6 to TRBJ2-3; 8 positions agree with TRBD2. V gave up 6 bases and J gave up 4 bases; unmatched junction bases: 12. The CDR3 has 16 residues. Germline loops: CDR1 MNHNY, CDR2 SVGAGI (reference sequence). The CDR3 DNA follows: TGTGCCAGCAGATCCGGTCTAGCGGGTATTGCAGATACGCAGTATTTT. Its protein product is CASRSGLAGIADTQYF.

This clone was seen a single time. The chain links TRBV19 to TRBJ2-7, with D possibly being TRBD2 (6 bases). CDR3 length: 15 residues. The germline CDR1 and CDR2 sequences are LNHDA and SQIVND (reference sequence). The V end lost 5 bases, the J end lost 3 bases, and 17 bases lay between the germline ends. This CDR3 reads CASSSAGLGIYEQYF. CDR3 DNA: TGTGCCAGTAGTTCGGCGGGACTGGGAATCTACGAGCAGTACTTC. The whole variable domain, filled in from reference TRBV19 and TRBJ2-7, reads DGGITQSPKYLFRKEGQNVTLSCEQNLNHDAMYWYRQDPGQGLRLIYYSQIVNDFQKGDIAEGYSVSREKKESFPLTVTSAQKNPTAFYLCASSSAGLGIYEQYFGPGTRLTVT.

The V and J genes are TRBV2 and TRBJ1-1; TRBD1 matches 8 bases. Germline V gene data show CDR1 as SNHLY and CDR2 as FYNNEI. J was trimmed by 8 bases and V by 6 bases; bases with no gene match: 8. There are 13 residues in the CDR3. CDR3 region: CASRQVQGVEAFF. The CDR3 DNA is TGTGCCAGCAGACAAGTACAGGGGGTGGAAGCTTTCTTT.

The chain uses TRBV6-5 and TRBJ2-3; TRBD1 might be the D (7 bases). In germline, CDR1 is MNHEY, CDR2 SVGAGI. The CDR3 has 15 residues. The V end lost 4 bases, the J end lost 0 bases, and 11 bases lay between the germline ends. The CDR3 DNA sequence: TGTGCCAGCAGTTCGCAGGGGGGAAGCACAGATACGCAGTATTTT. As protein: CASSSQGGSTDTQYF.

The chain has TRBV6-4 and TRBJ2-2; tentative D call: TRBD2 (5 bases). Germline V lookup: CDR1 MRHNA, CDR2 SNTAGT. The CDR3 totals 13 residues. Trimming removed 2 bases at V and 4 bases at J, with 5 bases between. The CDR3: CASSDTSTGELFF. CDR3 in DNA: TGTGCCAGCAGTGACACTAGCACCGGGGAGCTGTTTTTT.

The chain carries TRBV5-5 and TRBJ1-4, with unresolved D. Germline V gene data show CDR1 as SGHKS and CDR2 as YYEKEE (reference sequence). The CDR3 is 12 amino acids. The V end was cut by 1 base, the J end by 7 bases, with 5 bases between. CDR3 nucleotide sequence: TGTGCCAGCAGCTTGCGGGGTGAAAAACTGTTTTTT. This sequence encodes CASSLRGEKLFF.

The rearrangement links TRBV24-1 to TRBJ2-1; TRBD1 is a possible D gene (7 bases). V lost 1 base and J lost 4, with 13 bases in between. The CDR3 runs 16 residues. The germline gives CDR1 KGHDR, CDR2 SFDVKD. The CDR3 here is CATSDLRQGGYNEQFF. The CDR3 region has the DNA TGTGCCACCAGTGATTTAAGGCAGGGGGGATACAATGAGCAGTTCTTC.

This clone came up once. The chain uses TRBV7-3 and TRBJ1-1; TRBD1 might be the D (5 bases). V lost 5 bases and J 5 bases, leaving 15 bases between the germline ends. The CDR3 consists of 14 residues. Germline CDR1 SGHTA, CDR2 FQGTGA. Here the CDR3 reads CASSPSRGSTEAFF. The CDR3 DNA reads TGTGCCAGCAGCCCGAGTCGGGGGTCGACTGAAGCTTTCTTT. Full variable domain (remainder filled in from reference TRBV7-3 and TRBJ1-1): GAGVSQTPSNKVTEKGKYVELRCDPISGHTALYWYRQSLGQGPEFLIYFQGTGAADDSGLPNDRFFAVRPEGSVSTLKIQRTERGDSAVYLCASSPSRGSTEAFFGQGTRLTVV.

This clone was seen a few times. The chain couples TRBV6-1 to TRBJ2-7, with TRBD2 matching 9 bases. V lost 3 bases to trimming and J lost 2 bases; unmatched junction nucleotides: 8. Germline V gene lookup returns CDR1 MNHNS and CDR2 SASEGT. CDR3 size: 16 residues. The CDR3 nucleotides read TGTGCCAGCAGTGACACTCGGCTAGCGGGGCCCTACGAGCAGTACTTC. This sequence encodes CASSDTRLAGPYEQYF.

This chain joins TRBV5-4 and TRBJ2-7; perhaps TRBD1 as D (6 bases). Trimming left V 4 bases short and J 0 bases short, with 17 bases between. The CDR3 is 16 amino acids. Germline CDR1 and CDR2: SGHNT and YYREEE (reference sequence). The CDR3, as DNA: TGTGCCAGCAGCGCAGAACAGGGCCTTGCCTCCTACGAGCAGTACTTC. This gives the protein CASSAEQGLASYEQYF.

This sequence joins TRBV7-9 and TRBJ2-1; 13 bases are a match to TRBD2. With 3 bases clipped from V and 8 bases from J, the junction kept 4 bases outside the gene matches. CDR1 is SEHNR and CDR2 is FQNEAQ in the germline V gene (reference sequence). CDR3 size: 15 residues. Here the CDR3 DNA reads TGTGCCAGCAGCTTCGAACTAGCGGGAGGGGATGAGCAGTTCTTC. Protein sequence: CASSFELAGGDEQFF.

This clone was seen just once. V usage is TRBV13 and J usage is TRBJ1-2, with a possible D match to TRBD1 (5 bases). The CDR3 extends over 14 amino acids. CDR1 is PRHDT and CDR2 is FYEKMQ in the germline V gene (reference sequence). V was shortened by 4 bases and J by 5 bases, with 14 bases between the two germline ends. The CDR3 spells CASSSQGIQYGYTF. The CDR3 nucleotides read TGTGCCAGCAGCTCCCAGGGCATACAGTATGGCTACACCTTC.

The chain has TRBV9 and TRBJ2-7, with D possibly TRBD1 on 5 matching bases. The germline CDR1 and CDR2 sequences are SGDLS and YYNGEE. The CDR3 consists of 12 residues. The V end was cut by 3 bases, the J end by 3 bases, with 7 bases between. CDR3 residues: CASSADSYEQYF. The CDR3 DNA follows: TGTGCCAGCAGCGCAGACAGCTACGAGCAGTACTTC.

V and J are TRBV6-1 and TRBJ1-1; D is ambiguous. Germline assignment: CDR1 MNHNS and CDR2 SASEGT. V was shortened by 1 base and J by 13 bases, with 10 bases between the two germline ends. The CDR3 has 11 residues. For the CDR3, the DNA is TGTGCCAGCAGTGAAGTAAGTCCGGTTTTCTTT. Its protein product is CASSEVSPVFF.